These 31 T cell receptor beta chains originate from one sample sequenced in a study of Ad26.COV2.S vaccination and SARS-CoV-2 variants. Produced via immunoSEQ multiplex PCR; TCRdb's table is partial and in-frame only. In the table there are about 350,000 clones, about 88% of which are singletons. The treatment is: over 15 received Ad26.COV2.S at low or high dose, single or two shots; roughly 5 received placebo; per-sample allocation not given. On day 63 after the first injection, vaccine and placebo recipients gave samples. The sequencing here drew on peripheral blood, taken in a trial of Ad26.COV2.S vaccine versus placebo. The receptors here all came from a person between 18 and 65 years old who received the Ad26.COV2.S COVID-19 vaccine or a placebo.

This sequence joins TRBV21-1 and TRBJ2-5; the table gives TRBD2 as D, unverified against the DNA. TRBV21-1 is noted as a pseudogene. CDR3 length equals 13 residues. CDR3 DNA sequence: TGTGCCAGCAGCAAAACGGGAGCAGAGACCCAGTACTTC. Amino acids: CASSKTGAETQYF.

The chain links TRBV5-5 to TRBJ1-1; D unresolved. CDR1 and CDR2 from the germline V gene are SGHKS and YYEKEE (reference sequence). The ends were cut back, 4 bases at V and 4 bases at J, with 8 bases in the middle. This CDR3 has 12 residues. CDR3 sequence reads: CASSMQRTEAFF. The CDR3 DNA reads as TGTGCCAGCAGCATGCAGCGCACTGAAGCTTTCTTT.

This clone was counted once. This chain links TRBV5-4 with TRBJ1-1; possibly TRBD1 for D (6 bases). The CDR3 sequence is 16 residues long. Germline V gene data show CDR1 as SGHNT and CDR2 as YYREEE (reference sequence). V lost 4 bases and J lost 2, with 18 bases in between. The CDR3: CASSPLSETGNTEAFF. CDR3 DNA sequence: TGTGCCAGCAGCCCCCTTTCTGAGACAGGAAACACTGAAGCTTTCTTT.

This chain joins TRBV15 and TRBJ2-7, with 8 bases fitting TRBD2. Per germline, CDR1 LNHNV and CDR2 YYDKDF (reference sequence). This CDR3 region has 17 residues. With V trimmed by 0 bases and J by 2 bases, 9 bases remained unmatched. The CDR3 here is CATSREGVAGRTYEQYF. The CDR3 nucleotides are TGTGCCACCAGCAGAGAGGGGGTAGCGGGACGAACCTACGAGCAGTACTTC.

The rearrangement joins TRBV18 to TRBJ2-5, with 7 bases fitting TRBD1. Germline values: CDR1 KGHSH, CDR2 LQKENI. This CDR3 comprises 16 residues. V shed 1 base, J shed 4 bases, and the junction held 9 bases outside the gene matches. CDR3 coding DNA: TGTGCCAGCTCACCACTAGGCCAGGGGGTTGGAGAGACCCAGTACTTC. Translating gives CASSPLGQGVGETQYF.

In its sample, this clone was seen many times. The rearrangement links TRBV7-9 to TRBJ1-1; D gene unclear. Germline loops: CDR1 SEHNR, CDR2 FQNEAQ (reference sequence). The CDR3 is 15 residues long. Trimming cost V 1 base and J 0 bases, with 9 bases left between them. The CDR3 protein is CASSLVSGMNTEAFF. As DNA, the CDR3 is TGTGCCAGCAGCTTAGTCTCAGGAATGAACACTGAAGCTTTCTTT.

This chain links TRBV7-8 with TRBJ2-5, with unresolved D. The CDR3 has 14 amino acids. Germline V gives CDR1 SGHVS, CDR2 FQNEAQ. V was trimmed by 1 base and J by 3 bases, leaving 9 bases between them. The CDR3 spells CASSLELVKETQYF. In DNA, the CDR3 is TGTGCCAGCAGCTTAGAGTTAGTCAAAGAGACCCAGTACTTC.

J is TRBJ1-6 and V is TRBV6-1; the D gene is possibly TRBD1 (6 bases). V was pared by 2 bases and J by 7 bases, with 6 bases between. Per germline, CDR1 MNHNS and CDR2 SASEGT. The CDR3 loop spans 13 amino acids. CDR3 amino acids: CASSETGNSPLHF. DNA for the CDR3: TGTGCCAGCAGTGAAACAGGGAATTCACCCCTCCACTTT.

The J gene is TRBJ2-1, the V gene TRBV9, with TRBD2 matching 9 bases. Germline V gives CDR1 SGDLS, CDR2 YYNGEE. J was trimmed by 8 bases and V by 4 bases; bases with no gene match: 7. This CDR3 comprises 14 residues. CDR3 region: CASSPGLAAYEQFF. CDR3 DNA: TGTGCCAGCAGCCCGGGACTAGCTGCCTATGAGCAGTTCTTC.

This chain uses TRBV21-1 with TRBJ2-4; the D call TRBD1 from the table was never checked on the DNA. TRBV21-1 is listed as a pseudogene. The CDR3 contains 12 residues. CDR3 bases: TGTGCCAGCAGTAAGTGGCCTTTCATTCAGTACTTC. Translation: CASSKWPFIQYF.

The rearrangement uses TRBV6-4 and TRBJ1-2, with D perhaps matching TRBD1 (5 bases). CDR3 length: 12 amino acids. The V and J ends lost 2 bases and 6 bases respectively, with 7 bases between them. Germline assignment: CDR1 MRHNA and CDR2 SNTAGT. The CDR3 DNA reads as TGTGCCAGCAGTGACAGGGACCATGGCTACACCTTC. It codes for CASSDRDHGYTF.

This chain connects TRBV7-9 to TRBJ2-5; no firm D call. Germline CDR1 and CDR2: SEHNR and FQNEAQ (reference sequence). Trimming removed 2 bases at V and 2 bases at J, with 3 bases between. This CDR3 is built from 12 residues. The CDR3 sequence is CASSLQQETQYF. CDR3 coding DNA: TGTGCCAGCAGCTTACAACAAGAGACCCAGTACTTC.

J is TRBJ1-4 and V is TRBV18, with 9 bases lining up with TRBD1. J gave up 6 bases and V 5 bases, and 4 bases lay outside the gene matches. This CDR3 spans 14 amino acids. Germline loops: CDR1 KGHSH, CDR2 LQKENI. The CDR3 bases are TGTGCCAGCTCATCGGGACAGGGCGATGAAAAACTGTTTTTT. It specifies CASSSGQGDEKLFF.

The rearrangement uses TRBV7-9 and TRBJ2-1; a weak D match, TRBD1 (5 bases). V shed 1 base and J shed 2 bases, with 6 bases lying between them. This CDR3 has 14 amino acids. Looked up from germline, CDR1 is SEHNR and CDR2 is FQNEAQ (reference sequence). Here the CDR3 reads CASSLETAYNEQFF. CDR3 bases: TGTGCCAGCAGCTTAGAGACAGCCTACAATGAGCAGTTCTTC.

J is TRBJ1-3 and V is TRBV6-5; 7 bases agree with TRBD1. Germline values: CDR1 MNHEY, CDR2 SVGAGI. CDR3 length: 13 amino acids. Trimming cost V 7 bases and J 3 bases; bases outside gene matches: 3. The CDR3 DNA reads as TGTGCCAGCAAAAACAGGGGTGGAAACACCATATATTTT. Translation: CASKNRGGNTIYF.

The chain uses TRBV4-1 and TRBJ1-6; 7 bases match TRBD1. Germline V gene lookup returns CDR1 MGHRA and CDR2 YSYEKL. The CDR3 covers 16 residues. The V gene end was trimmed by 8 bases and the J gene end by 0 bases; junction bases not matched to a gene: 7. As DNA, the CDR3 is TGCGCCAGCGGGCCGCAGGGGGACTCCTATAATTCACCCCTCCACTTT. Translating it yields CASGPQGDSYNSPLHF.

This clone was counted a single time. J is TRBJ2-1 and V is TRBV10-1, with D possibly matching TRBD1 (6 bases). CDR1 WNHNN and CDR2 SYGVQD come from the germline V gene (reference sequence). This CDR3 has 15 residues. Trimming removed 4 bases from V and 10 bases from J, with 20 bases in between. The DNA for the CDR3 is TGCGCCAGCAGTGGGGCCGGGACACCCAGGACAGAGCAGTTCTTC. Amino acid sequence: CASSGAGTPRTEQFF.

The chain recombines TRBV6-5 with TRBJ2-7, with D possibly matching TRBD2 (6 bases). V dropped 6 bases and J dropped 5 bases, with 17 bases sitting between them. The CDR3 has 14 amino acids. The germline CDR1 and CDR2 sequences are MNHEY and SVGAGI. In nucleotides, the CDR3 is TGTGCCAGCAGGGGGGGAGGTCTATTCAACGAGCAGTACTTC. Amino acids: CASRGGGLFNEQYF.

The V and J genes are TRBV7-6 and TRBJ2-1; D may be TRBD1 (6 bases). In germline, CDR1 is SGHVS, CDR2 FNYEAQ. CDR3 size: 13 residues. Trimming removed 4 bases at V and 6 bases at J, with 10 bases between. Here the CDR3 reads CASSYRAPNEQFF. The CDR3 nucleotides are TGTGCCAGCAGCTACAGGGCACCCAATGAGCAGTTCTTC. The variable domain in full, completed from reference TRBV7-6 and TRBJ2-1, reads GAGVSQSPRYKVTKRGQDVALRCDPISGHVSLYWYRQALGQGPEFLTYFNYEAQQDKSGLPNDRFSAERPEGSISTLTIQRTEQRDSAMYRCASSYRAPNEQFFGPGTRLTVL.

The genes are TRBV5-4 and TRBJ2-1; 10 bases match TRBD2. The ends lost 6 bases at V and 6 bases at J; junction bases unmatched: 6. CDR3 length: 14 residues. The V gene's germline CDR1 is SGHNT and CDR2 YYREEE (reference sequence). Here the CDR3 reads CASIERGGRNEQFF. The CDR3 DNA reads as TGTGCCAGCATAGAGCGGGGGGGCCGCAATGAGCAGTTCTTC.

This chain joins TRBV24-1 and TRBJ2-1; D is perhaps TRBD2 (5 bases). V was pared by 4 bases and J by 9 bases, with 12 bases between. The CDR3 runs 13 residues. Germline loops: CDR1 KGHDR, CDR2 SFDVKD. This CDR3 is CATSDPTRGEQFF. CDR3 DNA: TGTGCCACCAGTGACCCCACTAGAGGTGAGCAGTTCTTC.

This clone was detected only once. The rearrangement joins TRBV5-1 to TRBJ1-1, with 8 bases lining up with TRBD1. Trimming took 0 bases from V and 3 from J; bases not matched to a gene: 7. Germline loops: CDR1 SGHRS, CDR2 YFSETQ. The CDR3 runs to 16 residues. CDR3 sequence: CASSLGYGTGYTEAFF. The CDR3 nucleotides read TGCGCCAGCAGCTTGGGGTACGGGACAGGATACACTGAAGCTTTCTTT.

The J gene is TRBJ2-2, the V gene TRBV12-5, with D perhaps being TRBD1 or TRBD2 (5 bases each). The CDR3 length is 15 residues. V was pared by 2 bases and J by 8 bases, with 15 bases between. Germline V gene data show CDR1 as LGHNT and CDR2 as FRNRAP. The CDR3 nucleotides read TGTGCTAGTGGTTTGACCGGGACCAGAATAGGGGAGCTGTTTTTT. This sequence encodes CASGLTGTRIGELFF. The whole variable domain, remainder taken from reference TRBV12-5 and TRBJ2-2, is DARVTQTPRHKVTEMGQEVTMRCQPILGHNTVFWYRQTMMQGLELLAYFRNRAPLDDSGMPKDRFSAEMPDATLATLKIQPSEPRDSAVYFCASGLTGTRIGELFFGEGSRLTVL.

The gene calls are TRBV2 and TRBJ1-1; tentatively, D is TRBD1 (5 bases). There are 14 residues in the CDR3. V shed 6 bases and J shed 2 bases, with 13 bases lying between them. CDR1 is SNHLY, CDR2 FYNNEI, per germline. The chain's CDR3 is CASRDGTVNTEAFF. CDR3 coding DNA: TGTGCCAGCAGAGATGGGACGGTAAACACTGAAGCTTTCTTT.

The V and J genes are TRBV5-5 and TRBJ2-5; 7 bases are a match to TRBD1. V trimming: 4 bases; J trimming: 5 bases; junction bases outside the gene matches: 8. The CDR3 is 14 residues long. Germline V lookup: CDR1 SGHKS, CDR2 YYEKEE (reference sequence). The CDR3 DNA is TGTGCCAGCAGCGCTGACAGGGCTTATGAGACCCAGTACTTC. This gives the protein CASSADRAYETQYF.

This chain joins TRBV3-1 (or the pseudogene TRBV3-2) and TRBJ2-1; maybe TRBD1 (6 bases). The ends were cut back, 0 bases at V and 2 bases at J, with 14 bases in the middle. CDR3 length equals 17 residues. Germline V lookup: CDR1 LGHDT, CDR2 YNNKEL (reference sequence). The CDR3 region is CASSQDLIGQPYNEQFF. DNA of the CDR3: TGTGCCAGCAGCCAAGATCTTATAGGACAGCCCTACAATGAGCAGTTCTTC.

The chain employs TRBV5-8 and TRBJ2-2, with 10 bases matching TRBD2. The CDR3 contains 16 residues. V shed 0 bases and J 2 bases; nucleotides not matched to a gene: 1. Germline CDR1 and CDR2: SGHTS and YDEGEE. The CDR3 region is CASSLGLAGNTGELFF. CDR3 nucleotides: TGTGCCAGCAGCTTGGGACTAGCGGGTAACACCGGGGAGCTGTTTTTT.

This clone showed up just once. CDR3 sequence reads: CASTSSEGLAQNYEQYF. DNA for the CDR3: TGTGCCAGCACCTCTTCCGAGGGACTAGCACAAAACTACGAGCAGTACTTC. V gene TRBV13 combines with J gene TRBJ2-7, with 9 bases fitting TRBD2. Losses at the gene ends were 7 bases for V and 3 bases for J; bases not matched to a gene: 16. This CDR3 has 17 residues. CDR1 is PRHDT, CDR2 FYEKMQ, per germline (reference sequence).

This clone appeared a few times. The chain joins TRBV7-9 to TRBJ1-5; 8 bases are shared with TRBD1. The CDR3 has 16 amino acids. Trimming removed 4 bases from V and 1 base from J; junction bases left unmatched: 6. CDR1 is SEHNR and CDR2 is FQNEAQ in the germline V gene (reference sequence). The CDR3 nucleotides are TGTGCCAGCAGCTCCCAGGGGGCGCGGAGCAATCAGCCCCAGCATTTT. Residues: CASSSQGARSNQPQHF.

The chain joins TRBV28 to TRBJ2-3, with D hard to call. V was pared by 4 bases and J by 5 bases, with 4 bases between. The CDR3 runs to 11 residues. From germline, CDR1 is MDHEN and CDR2 SYDVKM. The CDR3 is CASSSRDTQYF. The CDR3, as DNA: TGTGCCAGCAGTTCTAGAGATACGCAGTATTTT.

The genes are TRBV5-1 and TRBJ2-7; TRBD2 is a possible D gene (6 bases). The CDR3 length is 14 residues. V was cut by 4 bases and J by 3 bases, with 14 bases left in between. The germline CDR1 and CDR2 sequences are SGHRS and YFSETQ. The CDR3 nucleotides are TGCGCCAGCAGCCCCGGGACTTCCCTCTACGAGCAGTACTTC. Protein: CASSPGTSLYEQYF.